The 22 T cell receptor beta chains reported below all come from one sample, sequenced in a study of blood T cell repertoires in COVID-19. TCRdb's copy holds only in-frame clones and misses some; the assay was immunoSEQ multiplex PCR. The data hold some 150,000 clones, with around 89% observed a single time. Sequenced material: peripheral blood. The receptors stem from a woman aged 60-75 years with active COVID-19.

This sequence joins TRBV5-6 and TRBJ2-1, with D hard to call. V was cut by 4 bases and J by 1 base, with 18 bases left in between. The germline V gene has CDR1 SGHDT and CDR2 YYEEEE. This CDR3 spans 17 amino acids. The CDR3 DNA sequence: TGTGCCAGCAGCCCGACTTCCGTCGGCGGATCCTACAATGAGCAGTTCTTC. This gives the protein CASSPTSVGGSYNEQFF.

The chain couples TRBV3-1 (or the pseudogene TRBV3-2) to TRBJ2-6; tentative D call: TRBD2 (5 bases). The V and J ends lost 4 bases and 0 bases respectively, with 22 bases between them. Germline V gene lookup returns CDR1 LGHDT and CDR2 YNNKEL (reference sequence). The CDR3 consists of 20 residues. CDR3 protein: CASSPIKAQAVLSGANVLTF. The CDR3 DNA follows: TGTGCCAGCAGCCCCATAAAAGCTCAAGCGGTCCTCTCTGGGGCCAACGTCCTGACTTTC.

The J gene is TRBJ1-3, the V gene TRBV6-5; no firm D call. V was trimmed by 4 bases and J by 0 bases, leaving 4 bases between them. The CDR3 has 13 amino acids. CDR1 is MNHEY, CDR2 SVGAGI, per germline. The CDR3 DNA follows: TGTGCCAGCAGTTCGTACTCTGGAAACACCATATATTTT. Translating it yields CASSSYSGNTIYF.

This chain uses TRBV6-5 with TRBJ2-1, with D possibly being TRBD2 (5 bases). The germline V gene encodes CDR1 MNHEY and CDR2 SVGAGI. The CDR3 length is 15 residues. Trimming left V 2 bases short and J 5 bases short, with 13 bases between. CDR3: CASSYGRGGHNEQFF. CDR3 coding DNA: TGTGCCAGCAGTTACGGTAGAGGAGGACACAATGAGCAGTTCTTC.

As regards this clone: Other DNA sequences in the sample encode the same CDR3. This rearrangement joins TRBV6-6 to TRBJ1-1, with D unclear. The CDR3 has 14 amino acids. The germline V gene has CDR1 MNHNY and CDR2 SVGAGI (reference sequence). V was clipped by 2 bases and J by 1 base, with 8 bases between them. DNA for the CDR3: TGTGCCAGCAGTTACGGCGAGGGGAACACTGAAGCTTTCTTT. This sequence encodes CASSYGEGNTEAFF.

The rearrangement joins TRBV11-2 to TRBJ1-5; 9 bases match TRBD1. Germline V gene lookup returns CDR1 SGHAT and CDR2 FQNNGV. This CDR3 region has 16 residues. Germline trimming cut 0 bases from V and 4 bases from J; bases unmatched to any gene: 4. The CDR3 spells CASSLEVGTGNQPQHF. CDR3 DNA sequence: TGTGCCAGCAGCTTAGAGGTCGGGACAGGGAATCAGCCCCAGCATTTT. The variable domain in full, with the rest retrieved from reference TRBV11-2 and TRBJ1-5, is EAGVAQSPRYKIIEKRQSVAFWCNPISGHATLYWYQQILGQGPKLLIQFQNNGVVDDSQLPKDRFSAERLKGVDSTLKIQPAKLEDSAVYLCASSLEVGTGNQPQHFGDGTRLSIL.

The J gene is TRBJ2-7, the V gene TRBV20-1, with a possible D match to TRBD2 (6 bases). Germline V gives CDR1 DFQATT, CDR2 SNEGSKA (reference sequence). Trimming shortened V by 3 bases and J by 2 bases, and 11 bases separated the two germline ends. This CDR3 region has 13 residues. The CDR3 sequence: CSASPLAAYEQYF. The CDR3 DNA follows: TGCAGTGCTAGTCCCTTAGCGGCCTACGAGCAGTACTTC.

In regard to this clone: At one end, the junction sequence differs from germline, possibly due to a read error. V and J are TRBV15 and TRBJ2-1; TRBD2 matches 9 bases. The CDR3 totals 17 residues. CDR1 and CDR2 (germline): LNHNV, YYDKDF (reference sequence). CDR3 region: CATSGEQAGGGHNEQFF. In DNA, the CDR3 is TGTGCCACCAGCGGAGAGCAGGCGGGAGGGGGTCACAATGAGCAGTTCTTC.

This clone was recorded once. The chain links TRBV29-1 to TRBJ1-3; maybe TRBD1 (5 bases). The V end was cut by 3 bases, the J end by 8 bases, with 17 bases between. CDR1 SQVTM and CDR2 ANQGSEA come from the germline V gene. The CDR3 is 14 amino acids. For the CDR3, the DNA is TGCAGCGTTGAGTCGGTCCAAGGAGGGGACACCATATATTTT. Translation gives CSVESVQGGDTIYF.

The CDR3, as DNA: TGTGCCAGCAGTGAATCCGGGACAGGGACCTACGAGCAGTACTTC. As protein: CASSESGTGTYEQYF. This chain connects TRBV25-1 to TRBJ2-7; 9 nucleotides agree with TRBD1. V trimming: 1 base; J trimming: 2 bases; junction bases outside the gene matches: 3. There are 15 residues in the CDR3. Per germline, CDR1 MGHDK and CDR2 SYGVNS.

The chain uses TRBV12-5 and TRBJ1-5; D not resolved. V lost 6 bases and J lost 0, with 9 bases in between. The CDR3 is 14 residues long. Germline values: CDR1 LGHNT, CDR2 FRNRAP. CDR3 protein: CASGPGGSNQPQHF. The CDR3 DNA sequence: TGTGCTAGTGGACCAGGAGGTAGCAATCAGCCCCAGCATTTT.

The chain carries TRBV20-1 and TRBJ1-2, with D possibly being TRBD1 (6 bases). The CDR3 totals 15 residues. The V and J ends lost 3 bases and 5 bases respectively, with 19 bases between them. From germline, CDR1 is DFQATT and CDR2 SNEGSKA (reference sequence). In DNA, the CDR3 is TGCAGTGCTAGTACCCCCCGCCAGGGGCTGTATGGCTACACCTTC. Translating gives CSASTPRQGLYGYTF.

V gene TRBV24-1 combines with J gene TRBJ2-1; D gene ambiguous. Trimming shortened V by 4 bases and J by 10 bases, and 10 bases separated the two germline ends. The length of the CDR3 is 12 residues. CDR1 and CDR2 from the germline V gene are KGHDR and SFDVKD. In nucleotides, the CDR3 is TGTGCCACCAGTGACCCTCACCAGGAGCAGTTCTTC. It yields the protein CATSDPHQEQFF.

The CDR3 is CASSFGTGGTEAFF. CDR3 coding DNA: TGTGCCAGCTCGTTCGGGACAGGGGGGACTGAAGCTTTCTTT. The rearrangement uses TRBV18 and TRBJ1-1; TRBD1 agrees at 11 bases. This CDR3 contains 14 residues. The V gene's germline CDR1 is KGHSH and CDR2 LQKENI. The V and J ends lost 6 bases and 5 bases, in that order; junction bases with no gene match: 5. The whole variable domain, remainder taken from reference TRBV18 and TRBJ1-1, is NAGVMQNPRHLVRRRGQEARLRCSPMKGHSHVYWYRQLPEEGLKFMVYLQKENIIDESGMPKERFSAEFPKEGPSILRIQQVVRGDSAAYFCASSFGTGGTEAFFGQGTRLTVV.

This chain joins TRBV19 and TRBJ2-2; 11 bases are shared with TRBD1. This CDR3 comprises 15 residues. With V trimmed by 11 bases and J by 6 bases, 11 bases remained unmatched. Germline CDR1 reads LNHDA; CDR2 reads SQIVND (reference sequence). The CDR3 sequence: CAATRTGGLAGELFF. The CDR3 DNA reads TGTGCCGCTACTCGGACAGGGGGCTTGGCCGGGGAGCTGTTTTTT.

V and J are TRBV4-2 and TRBJ2-1, with 9 bases matching TRBD1. The CDR3 contains 16 residues. Germline CDR1 and CDR2: LGHNA and YNFKEQ. The V and J ends lost 4 bases and 9 bases, in that order; junction bases with no gene match: 13. The CDR3 region has the DNA TGTGCCAGCAGCCCACAGGGGGCGCGGCTTTGGGGTGAGCAGTTCTTC. It encodes CASSPQGARLWGEQFF.

The chain links TRBV4-1 to TRBJ1-5; no firm D call. Germline CDR1 MGHRA, CDR2 YSYEKL. V was clipped by 3 bases and J by 0 bases, with 15 bases between them. This CDR3 comprises 17 residues. The CDR3 sequence is CASSQDRVSYSNQPQHF. The CDR3 coding sequence is TGCGCCAGCAGCCAGGATCGGGTATCCTATAGCAATCAGCCCCAGCATTTT.

This chain uses TRBV3-1 (or the pseudogene TRBV3-2) with TRBJ2-7; 10 positions agree with TRBD2. The CDR3 covers 17 residues. Germline values: CDR1 LGHDT, CDR2 YNNKEL (reference sequence). Unmatched junction bases numbered 15, after V lost 4 bases and J lost 6 bases. CDR3 sequence: CASSPRWMLAGAAEQYF. CDR3 nucleotides: TGTGCCAGCAGCCCACGTTGGATGCTAGCGGGAGCGGCCGAGCAGTACTTC.

The chain combines TRBV5-6 with TRBJ2-7, with 8 bases aligning to TRBD2. Germline CDR1 reads SGHDT; CDR2 reads YYEEEE. The CDR3 extends over 14 amino acids. Trimming removed 4 bases from V and 1 base from J; junction bases left unmatched: 4. The CDR3 here is CASSLSGTSYEQYF. The CDR3 DNA reads TGTGCCAGCAGCCTTAGCGGGACATCCTACGAGCAGTACTTC.

The chain carries TRBV7-9 and TRBJ2-7; 12 bases match TRBD2. Trimming cost V 5 bases and J 12 bases; bases outside gene matches: 8. CDR1 SEHNR and CDR2 FQNEAQ come from the germline V gene (reference sequence). The CDR3 has 13 residues. CDR3 residues: CASSPLTSGRAYF. DNA for the CDR3: TGTGCCAGCAGCCCCCTGACTAGCGGGAGAGCGTACTTC.

This chain uses TRBV10-2 with TRBJ1-2, with 9 nucleotides matching TRBD1. V lost 7 bases and J lost 8; bases outside the gene matches: 11. This CDR3 has 14 residues. Germline V gene data show CDR1 as WSHSY and CDR2 as SAAADI. Here the CDR3 DNA reads TGCGCCAGCACTCAATCCGGGACAGGGAACGGCTACACCTTC. It yields the protein CASTQSGTGNGYTF.

This chain joins TRBV15 and TRBJ1-1; D is unclear. Trimming cost V 5 bases and J 8 bases, with 12 bases left between them. The CDR3 loop spans 12 amino acids. Per germline, CDR1 LNHNV and CDR2 YYDKDF (reference sequence). The CDR3 region is CATSESLREAFF. Here the CDR3 DNA reads TGTGCCACCAGCGAGAGTTTGAGGGAAGCTTTCTTT.